This TCR beta chain was captured by sequencing in a study of human T cells and chemical hapten exposure. Across the whole study: Weekly diphenylcyclopropenone doses were given to patients' scalps across the roughly 25-week study.

The study, taken as a whole, reports: All donors were alopecia patients, so their immunity may differ from that of healthy people.

To note about this clonotype: Antigen specificity is unknown.

This CDR3 is 14 amino acids long. The V end was cut by 4 bases, the J end by 2 bases, with 12 bases between. For the library, individual cDNA molecules each received unique molecular identifiers. TCRdb analysed the RACE reads with MiXCR anew, one entry per CDR3 protein. Of about 73,000 distinct CDR3 sequences in the sample, 7.5% to 9.5% were seen once. The time point was: patch test 2, 6 weeks after DPC sensitization. The treatment was: therapeutic diphenylcyclopropenone sensitization with weekly scalp DPC. This clonotype was obtained from a woman aged 45-65 years with alopecia areata. Some clones in this sample may be carry-over from other donors' samples. The chain uses TRBV12-3 or TRBV12-4 and TRBJ2-7; unclear D gene. The sample was whole blood, taken in connection with sensitization to the hapten diphenylcyclopropenone (DPC). Here the CDR3 reads CASSSTGGTYEQYF. The CDR3 coding sequence is TGTGCCAGCAGTTCGACCGGCGGCACCTACGAGCAGTACTTC.